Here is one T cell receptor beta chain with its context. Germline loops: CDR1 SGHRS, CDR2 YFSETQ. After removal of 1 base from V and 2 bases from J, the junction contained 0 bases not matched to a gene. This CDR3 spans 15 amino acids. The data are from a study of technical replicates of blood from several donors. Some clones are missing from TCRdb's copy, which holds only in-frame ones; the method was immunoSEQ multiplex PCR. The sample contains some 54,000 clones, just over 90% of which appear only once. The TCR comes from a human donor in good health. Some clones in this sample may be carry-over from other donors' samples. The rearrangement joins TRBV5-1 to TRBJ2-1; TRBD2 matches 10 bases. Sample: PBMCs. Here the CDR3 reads CASSLTSGTYNEQFF. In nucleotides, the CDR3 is TGCGCCAGCAGCTTGACTAGCGGGACCTACAATGAGCAGTTCTTC.